This entry describes one T cell receptor beta chain. The data are from a study of T cells in Graves' hyperthyroidism and ophthalmopathy. The V segment lost 2 bases and the J segment 3 bases; nucleotides outside the gene matches: 7. There are 16 residues in the CDR3. Per the germline V gene, CDR1 is SGDLS and CDR2 is YYNGEE. Thyroid ultrasound, orbital computed tomography, clinical symptoms, and serum thyroxine and TRAb underpinned diagnoses. Amplification yielded TCR beta CDR3 regions, with RNA transcripts as the source. HTBI primers were employed in a first-round RT-PCR of the TCR CDR3. TCRdb reprocessed the multiplex PCR reads via MiXCR and lists one record per CDR3 protein. The data show about 350,000 distinct CDR3 sequences, 11% to 15% seen once.

This chain uses TRBV9 with TRBJ2-3; 9 bases agree with TRBD1. Sequenced sample: blood. The sequence came from a woman aged 25 to 45 with Graves' hyperthyroidism. CDR3 coding DNA: TGTGCCAGCAGCGTTTCAGGACAGGGGTTAACAGATACGCAGTATTTT. Its protein is CASSVSGQGLTDTQYF.